The clone carrying this TCR beta chain was found once. The CDR3 sequence is 11 residues long. This sample is drawn from a study of blood T cell repertoires in COVID-19. In the study overall: Some COVID-19 samples were acute and others convalescent; all came from the United States, Italy and Spain. Sources were T cells, B-cell-depleted T cells, or PBMCs; the material itself was cDNA or gDNA.

In the authors' workflow: Scientists estimated how many nucleated cells there were by amplifying reference gene primers. The protocol was immunoSEQ multiplex PCR, while the TCRdb copy is restricted to in-frame clones and leaves out a portion. From that table come the V and J calls and clone size; the DNA was used to work out D and trimming. The table shows roughly 160,000 clones, with around 88% occurring only once. The TCR originated in a woman in her seventies who had recovered from COVID-19. Sequencing was done on a sample of peripheral blood. The chain is built from TRBV21-1 and TRBJ2-7; whether TRBD1, the table's D call, matches the DNA was not checked. TRBV21-1 is annotated as a pseudogene. Written as DNA, the CDR3 is TGTGCCAGCAGGAACCCAGGGGAGCAGTACTTC. Its protein product is CASRNPGEQYF.